What follows are 6 T cell receptor beta chains derived from one specimen sequenced in a study of cytomegalovirus exposure and HLA in healthy donors. A multiplex PCR was run with 60 Vbeta primers and 13 Jbeta primers. This table comes from immunoSEQ multiplex PCR, and its TCRdb copy is limited to in-frame clones, with some not included. The data show almost 95,000 clones, 55% to 75% seen once. The sequenced sample was PBMCs. The receptors derive from a man over 45 in good health and CMV-seronegative.

The count of this clone is one. This chain uses TRBV2 with TRBJ2-3; 13 bases are shared with TRBD2. Trimming cost V 5 bases and J 2 bases; bases outside gene matches: 7. Germline V gene data show CDR1 as SNHLY and CDR2 as FYNNEI. The CDR3 totals 17 residues. CDR3 sequence: CASSTRLAGGDTDTQYF. The CDR3 DNA follows: TGTGCCAGCAGTACTCGACTAGCGGGAGGCGACACAGATACGCAGTATTTT.

The rearrangement links TRBV9 to TRBJ1-2; 8 bases align to TRBD1. The CDR3 is made up of 15 amino acids. Germline V lookup: CDR1 SGDLS, CDR2 YYNGEE. Trimming cost V 0 bases and J 4 bases; bases outside gene matches: 5. The CDR3 loop is CASSVDPGGSYGYTF. CDR3 bases: TGTGCCAGCAGCGTAGATCCAGGGGGCTCCTATGGCTACACCTTC.

The chain carries TRBV5-4 and TRBJ1-1; no definite D call. V was clipped by 1 base and J by 3 bases, with 16 bases between them. Looked up from germline, CDR1 is SGHNT and CDR2 is YYREEE (reference sequence). The CDR3 totals 16 residues. As DNA, the CDR3 is TGTGCCAGCAGCTTGCGGACGGGGTTTATGGACACTGAAGCTTTCTTT. Translated, it gives CASSLRTGFMDTEAFF. Based on the CDR3 plus reference TRBV5-4 and TRBJ1-1, the full variable domain is ETGVTQSPTHLIKTRGQQVTLRCSSQSGHNTVSWYQQALGQGPQFIFQYYREEENGRGNFPPRFSGLQFPNYSSELNVNALELDDSALYLCASSLRTGFMDTEAFFGQGTRLTVV.

The rearrangement joins TRBV29-1 to TRBJ2-1; D possibly corresponds to TRBD2 (7 bases). V was cut by 6 bases and J by 5 bases, with 20 bases left in between. Germline-derived CDR1 and CDR2 are SQVTM and ANQGSEA. The CDR3 spans 15 residues. The chain's CDR3 is CSVPSDRRGNNEQFF. CDR3 DNA sequence: TGCAGCGTCCCATCCGACAGGCGGGGGAACAATGAGCAGTTCTTC.

For this clone: Additional DNA sequences in this sample encode the identical CDR3. This chain joins TRBV5-1 and TRBJ2-7, with 10 bases fitting TRBD1. This CDR3 comprises 16 residues. CDR1 SGHRS and CDR2 YFSETQ come from the germline V gene. V lost 4 bases and J lost 7; bases outside the gene matches: 14. The CDR3 sequence: CASSRGTGATYWEQYF. CDR3 in DNA: TGCGCCAGCAGCCGTGGGACAGGGGCGACCTATTGGGAGCAGTACTTC.

The J gene is TRBJ1-3, the V gene TRBV6-5; D uncertain. CDR1 and CDR2 from the germline V gene are MNHEY and SVGAGI. V shed 5 bases and J shed 0 bases, with 8 bases lying between them. The CDR3 covers 14 residues. The CDR3 DNA follows: TGTGCCAGCAGTCGGGATTTCTCTGGAAACACCATATATTTT. Translation: CASSRDFSGNTIYF.